The 4 T cell receptor beta chains listed next were all sequenced from one sample in a study of shared clonotypes between healthy human individuals. The protocol was immunoSEQ multiplex PCR, while the TCRdb copy is restricted to in-frame clones and leaves out a portion. The sample lists 1.5 million to 2.5 million clones; over 85% were seen once. It was CD45RO-negative cells, positively selected for CCR7, that made up naive CD8 cells, with terminally differentiated effector memory CD45RA+ cells excluded. Sequenced material: naive CD8+ T cells sorted from blood. Receptors originate from a man aged 18 to 30 in good health.

This clone appeared once. At one end, the junction sequence differs from germline, possibly due to a read error. The V and J genes are TRBV28 and TRBJ2-4; the match to TRBD1 covers 8 bases. Per germline, CDR1 MDHEN and CDR2 SYDVKM. This CDR3 has 14 amino acids. This chain's CDR3 is CASTEDRATNIQYF. The DNA for the CDR3 is TGTGCCAGCACCGAGGACAGGGCCACAAACATTCAGTACTTC.

V is TRBV5-6 and J is TRBJ2-5; D is uncertain. Germline lookup yields CDR1 SGHDT and CDR2 YYEEEE. V was clipped by 5 bases and J by 5 bases, with 16 bases between them. The CDR3 has 14 amino acids. CDR3 sequence reads: CASRWWGLHETQYF. The DNA for the CDR3 is TGTGCCAGCAGGTGGTGGGGTCTGCATGAGACCCAGTACTTC.

V usage is TRBV30 and J usage is TRBJ1-1; tentatively, D is TRBD1 (5 bases). Germline V lookup: CDR1 GTSNPN, CDR2 SVGIG (reference sequence). Trimming took off 2 bases at V and 0 bases at J, with 22 bases between the two ends. This CDR3 comprises 18 residues. The CDR3 is CAWSLTGLMGDMNTEAFF. CDR3 in DNA: TGTGCCTGGAGTCTCACGGGACTGATGGGAGACATGAACACTGAAGCTTTCTTT.

The CDR3 coding sequence is TGTGCCAGCAGTTACGGTCTGGGGGAAAGTCAGCCCCAGCATTTT. Amino acids: CASSYGLGESQPQHF. The chain joins TRBV6-6 to TRBJ1-5; weak D call: TRBD1 (5 bases). V was pared by 2 bases and J by 6 bases, with 14 bases between. The CDR3 has 15 residues. Germline V lookup: CDR1 MNHNY, CDR2 SVGAGI (reference sequence).